Each of the 28 T cell receptor beta chains below was sequenced from the same sample in a study of blood T cell repertoires in COVID-19. Clones were read by immunoSEQ multiplex PCR, and TCRdb kept only the in-frame ones, dropping some. This sample has 200,000 to 250,000 clones, with about 80% found just once. The sequenced sample consisted of PBMCs or T cells enriched from blood (not recorded which). The receptors here all came from a woman in her thirties or forties with acute COVID-19.

V and J are TRBV7-2 and TRBJ2-2, with TRBD1 identical over 7 bases. The CDR3 loop spans 17 amino acids. Germline V lookup: CDR1 SGHTA, CDR2 FQGNSA. V lost 1 base and J lost 0; bases outside the gene matches: 5. The CDR3 reads CASSLGRDRANTGELFF. CDR3 nucleotides: TGTGCCAGCAGCTTAGGGAGAGACAGGGCGAACACCGGGGAGCTGTTTTTT. The full variable domain, rest sourced from reference TRBV7-2 and TRBJ2-2, is GAGVSQSPSNKVTEKGKDVELRCDPISGHTALYWYRQSLGQGLEFLIYFQGNSAPDKSGLPSDRFSAERTGGSVSTLTIQRTQQEDSAVYLCASSLGRDRANTGELFFGEGSRLTVL.

The gene calls are TRBV19 and TRBJ1-2; D may be TRBD1 (5 bases). Trimming took 6 bases from V and 7 from J, leaving 24 bases between them. CDR3 length: 16 amino acids. The germline V gene encodes CDR1 LNHDA and CDR2 SQIVND (reference sequence). The DNA for the CDR3 is TGTGCCAGTAGATTGGGAGGGGCAGGAGCCCACGGTGGCTACACCTTC. Translation gives CASRLGGAGAHGGYTF.

The rearrangement uses TRBV11-3 and TRBJ2-5, with TRBD1 matching 9 bases. This CDR3 is built from 16 residues. J lost 5 bases, V lost 4 bases, and 11 bases had no gene match. Looked up from germline, CDR1 is SGHNT and CDR2 is YENEEA. The CDR3 DNA follows: TGTGCCAGCAGCTGGGGACAGGGCCTTATGGGGGAGACCCAGTACTTC. It translates to CASSWGQGLMGETQYF. Full variable domain (missing parts from reference TRBV11-3 and TRBJ2-5): EAGVVQSPRYKIIEKKQPVAFWCNPISGHNTLYWYLQNLGQGPELLIRYENEEAVDDSQLPKDRFSAERLKGVDSTLKIQPAELGDSAVYLCASSWGQGLMGETQYFGPGTRLLVL.

This clone has just one count. V and J are TRBV6-5 and TRBJ1-6; TRBD1 agrees at 8 bases. Germline V lookup: CDR1 MNHEY, CDR2 SVGAGI. This CDR3 has 15 amino acids. V lost 1 base, J lost 9 bases, and 5 bases stayed unmatched. The CDR3 spells CASSYLGQVGSPLHF. For the CDR3, the DNA is TGTGCCAGCAGTTACTTGGGACAGGTTGGTTCACCCCTCCACTTT.

The chain recombines TRBV24-1 with TRBJ2-1, with TRBD2 matching over 11 bases. Germline values: CDR1 KGHDR, CDR2 SFDVKD. CDR3 length: 15 amino acids. V shed 2 bases, J shed 9 bases, and the junction held 5 bases outside the gene matches. The CDR3: CATSDWIAGGLEQFF. In DNA form, the CDR3 reads TGTGCCACCAGTGATTGGATAGCGGGGGGGCTTGAGCAGTTCTTC.

This clone was found a few times. The chain is built from TRBV27 and TRBJ2-3, with D maybe TRBD2 (6 bases). In germline, CDR1 is MNHEY, CDR2 SMNVEV (reference sequence). This CDR3 spans 14 amino acids. The ends were cut back, 8 bases at V and 6 bases at J, with 18 bases in the middle. The CDR3 DNA follows: TGTGCCAGCGGATGGACACGGAGGGCCGATACGCAGTATTTT. It translates to CASGWTRRADTQYF.

The chain joins TRBV10-1 to TRBJ1-5; D gene unclear. There are 13 residues in the CDR3. Trimming shortened V by 4 bases and J by 5 bases, and 9 bases separated the two germline ends. From germline, CDR1 is WNHNN and CDR2 SYGVQD (reference sequence). Here the CDR3 DNA reads TGCGCCAGCAGTGCCGTACGGGATCAGCCCCAGCATTTT. Its translation is CASSAVRDQPQHF.

The rearrangement joins TRBV28 to TRBJ1-2; 8 bases are shared with TRBD1. This CDR3 is 12 amino acids long. CDR1 and CDR2 (germline): MDHEN, SYDVKM. Trimming took 8 bases from V and 5 from J; bases not matched to a gene: 4. This CDR3 is CASLDRAYGYTF. The DNA of the CDR3 is TGTGCCAGCCTGGACAGGGCTTATGGCTACACCTTC.

This CDR3 is CSASGQKRLSGDEQYF. The CDR3 DNA is TGCAGTGCTAGTGGACAGAAGAGGTTAAGTGGGGACGAGCAGTACTTC. The genes are TRBV20-1 and TRBJ2-7, with D perhaps matching TRBD1 (6 bases). The germline gives CDR1 DFQATT, CDR2 SNEGSKA (reference sequence). Deletions cut 3 bases from V and 5 bases from J, with 23 bases between. The length of the CDR3 is 16 residues.

This clone was counted once. The V gene is TRBV12-5, the J gene TRBJ2-1, with TRBD2 as a possible D gene (7 bases). V lost 6 bases, J lost 1 base, and 22 bases lay in between. Germline V gene lookup returns CDR1 LGHNT and CDR2 FRNRAP. The CDR3 is made up of 18 amino acids. The CDR3 region is CASGDYGGRIHSYNEQFF. CDR3 coding DNA: TGTGCTAGTGGCGACTACGGGGGGCGCATACATTCCTACAATGAGCAGTTCTTC.

This clone has more than one count but fewer than ten. The chain has TRBV7-2 and TRBJ1-2; a weak D match, TRBD1 (5 bases). The germline CDR1 and CDR2 sequences are SGHTA and FQGNSA. The V gene lost 1 base and the J gene lost 1 base, with 13 bases spanning the gap. The CDR3 has 16 residues. CDR3 in amino acids: CASSLVGQGINYGYTF. CDR3 in DNA: TGTGCCAGCAGCTTAGTAGGGCAGGGAATTAACTATGGCTACACCTTC.

In its sample, this clone was seen a few times. The V and J genes are TRBV3-1 (or the pseudogene TRBV3-2) and TRBJ2-7; 9 nucleotides line up with TRBD1. Trimming cost V 4 bases and J 3 bases; bases outside gene matches: 10. Looked up from germline, CDR1 is LGHDT and CDR2 is YNNKEL (reference sequence). The CDR3 is 16 amino acids. CDR3 region: CASSLDRTGESYEQYF. CDR3 DNA: TGTGCCAGCAGCCTCGATCGGACAGGGGAAAGCTACGAGCAGTACTTC.

The J gene is TRBJ1-5, the V gene TRBV27, with a tentative D call TRBD1 (6 bases). The germline gives CDR1 MNHEY, CDR2 SMNVEV (reference sequence). The CDR3 consists of 17 residues. V lost 5 bases and J lost 0, with 17 bases in between. CDR3 nucleotide sequence: TGTGCCAGCAGTGAACACAGACAGGCTAATAGCAATCAGCCCCAGCATTTT. Translation gives CASSEHRQANSNQPQHF.

The chain carries TRBV30 and TRBJ1-3; TRBD1 might be the D (5 bases). CDR3 length equals 15 residues. V was shortened by 1 base and J by 1 base, with 11 bases between the two germline ends. The V gene's germline CDR1 is GTSNPN and CDR2 SVGIG (reference sequence). This chain's CDR3 is CAWSGGDGSGNTIYF. The CDR3 region has the DNA TGTGCCTGGAGTGGGGGGGACGGTTCTGGAAACACCATATATTTT.

The chain employs TRBV11-3 and TRBJ2-2; 9 nucleotides agree with TRBD1. V lost 5 bases to trimming and J lost 0 bases; unmatched junction nucleotides: 10. Germline CDR1 is SGHNT and CDR2 is YENEEA. The CDR3 is 18 amino acids. CDR3: CASSPRDRETSNTGELFF. In DNA, the CDR3 is TGTGCCAGCAGCCCCCGGGACAGGGAGACCTCGAACACCGGGGAGCTGTTTTTT.

The rearrangement joins TRBV7-2 to TRBJ2-5; 8 bases line up with TRBD2. The V and J ends lost 3 bases and 4 bases, in that order; junction bases with no gene match: 4. Looked up from germline, CDR1 is SGHTA and CDR2 is FQGNSA. This CDR3 region has 14 residues. CDR3 amino acids: CASSLAGGIETQYF. The CDR3 coding sequence is TGTGCCAGCAGCTTGGCGGGAGGTATAGAGACCCAGTACTTC.

The chain combines TRBV19 with TRBJ2-7, with D hard to call. Germline-derived CDR1 and CDR2 are LNHDA and SQIVND (reference sequence). This CDR3 is built from 15 residues. Trimming stripped 6 bases from V and 0 bases from J, with 15 bases between. For the CDR3, the DNA is TGTGCCAGTAGCACGATACACCATCTCTCCTACGAGCAGTACTTC. The encoded protein is CASSTIHHLSYEQYF.

V usage is TRBV3-1 (or the pseudogene TRBV3-2) and J usage is TRBJ1-2; the match to TRBD1 covers 7 bases. After removal of 4 bases from V and 8 bases from J, the junction contained 7 bases not matched to a gene. This CDR3 has 13 residues. Germline CDR1 is LGHDT and CDR2 is YNNKEL (reference sequence). Here the CDR3 DNA reads TGTGCCAGCAGCCTTCTACAGGGGTTGGGCTACACCTTC. It encodes CASSLLQGLGYTF.

V is TRBV7-9 and J is TRBJ1-2, with 7 bases identical to TRBD1. CDR1 and CDR2 from the germline V gene are SEHNR and FQNEAQ (reference sequence). Losses at the gene ends were 1 base for V and 8 bases for J; bases not matched to a gene: 7. This CDR3 spans 14 amino acids. CDR3 in amino acids: CASSLEVGTDGYTF. In DNA form, the CDR3 reads TGTGCCAGCAGCTTAGAAGTAGGGACAGACGGCTACACCTTC.

The chain combines TRBV25-1 with TRBJ1-6; possibly TRBD1 for D (5 bases). The CDR3 is made up of 15 amino acids. V lost 1 base and J 9 bases, leaving 13 bases between the germline ends. Germline V gene lookup returns CDR1 MGHDK and CDR2 SYGVNS. The CDR3 DNA is TGTGCCAGCAGTGAATCGGTCAGGGCACGTTCACCCCTCCACTTT. Residues: CASSESVRARSPLHF.

This rearrangement joins TRBV6-2 or TRBV6-3 to TRBJ1-1; possible D gene TRBD1, 5 bases. CDR1 and CDR2 (germline): MNHEY, SVGEGT. Trimming stripped 0 bases from V and 13 bases from J, with 12 bases between. The CDR3 consists of 12 residues. As DNA, the CDR3 is TGTGCCAGCAGTTACTCGCAGGGTCCTGATTTCTTT. This gives the protein CASSYSQGPDFF.

A few counts support this clone. CDR3 amino acids: CASSQSTGGSYGYTF. The CDR3 coding sequence is TGCGCCAGCAGCCAATCGACAGGGGGTAGCTATGGCTACACCTTC. The chain combines TRBV4-3 with TRBJ1-2, with TRBD1 matching over 9 bases. The CDR3 covers 15 residues. The ends lost 2 bases at V and 4 bases at J; junction bases unmatched: 5. CDR1 and CDR2 (germline): LGHNA, YSLEER.

The CDR3 reads CSVAAEGIYGYTF. CDR3 nucleotides: TGCAGCGTTGCAGCGGAGGGTATCTATGGCTACACCTTC. V usage is TRBV29-1 and J usage is TRBJ1-2; D is ambiguous. Trimming took 4 bases from V and 4 from J, leaving 13 bases between them. CDR1 and CDR2 from the germline V gene are SQVTM and ANQGSEA. The CDR3 extends over 13 amino acids.

This chain connects TRBV18 to TRBJ1-1, with D possibly TRBD1 on 6 matching bases. The V end was cut by 3 bases, the J end by 5 bases, with 19 bases between. CDR3 length equals 16 residues. Looked up from germline, CDR1 is KGHSH and CDR2 is LQKENI. In DNA, the CDR3 is TGTGCCAGCTCACCGCTAGGGGGGGCGCTCAGGACTGAAGCTTTCTTT. This translates into CASSPLGGALRTEAFF. The full variable domain, its missing parts supplied by reference TRBV18 and TRBJ1-1, is NAGVMQNPRHLVRRRGQEARLRCSPMKGHSHVYWYRQLPEEGLKFMVYLQKENIIDESGMPKERFSAEFPKEGPSILRIQQVVRGDSAAYFCASSPLGGALRTEAFFGQGTRLTVV.

This chain links TRBV5-1 with TRBJ2-7; 9 nucleotides line up with TRBD2. The V segment lost 4 bases and the J segment 4 bases; nucleotides outside the gene matches: 6. The CDR3 length is 14 residues. CDR1 is SGHRS and CDR2 is YFSETQ in the germline V gene. CDR3 loop: CASSGIAGAYEQYF. The DNA of the CDR3 is TGCGCCAGCAGCGGGATAGCGGGGGCATACGAGCAGTACTTC.

This rearrangement joins TRBV2 to TRBJ2-1; the D gene is possibly TRBD2 (5 bases). The CDR3 loop spans 17 amino acids. Germline CDR1 is SNHLY and CDR2 is FYNNEI. The V end lost 6 bases, the J end lost 0 bases, and 18 bases lay between the germline ends. The chain's CDR3 is CASSYKTRRTSYNEQFF. The CDR3 DNA reads as TGTGCCAGCAGCTACAAAACTAGGAGGACCTCCTACAATGAGCAGTTCTTC.

The chain has TRBV7-2 and TRBJ2-3; possibly TRBD2 for D (7 bases). Germline CDR1 is SGHTA and CDR2 is FQGNSA. The CDR3 is 17 residues long. The V end lost 6 bases, the J end lost 0 bases, and 19 bases lay between the germline ends. The DNA for the CDR3 is TGTGCCAGCAGTTTCGGGGGCGGGGGCCGTAGCACAGATACGCAGTATTTT. Protein product: CASSFGGGGRSTDTQYF.

The chain couples TRBV11-2 to TRBJ1-4, with D hard to call. CDR1 SGHAT and CDR2 FQNNGV come from the germline V gene. This CDR3 region has 15 residues. Trimming cost V 2 bases and J 0 bases, with 7 bases left between them. The CDR3 loop reads CASSLWTATNEKLFF. The CDR3 bases are TGTGCCAGCAGCTTATGGACTGCAACTAATGAAAAACTGTTTTTT.